The 6 T cell receptor beta chains below were found in one sample sequenced in a study of neoadjuvant anti-PD-1 for oral cavity cancer. TCRdb keeps only in-frame clones here, not all; method: immunoSEQ multiplex PCR. Of 14,000 or so clones listed, roughly 70% are singletons. Source: PBMCs, taken before nivolumab (anti-PD-1) treatment. These receptors were collected from a person aged 40 to 85 with oral cavity squamous cell carcinoma.

The chain uses TRBV19 and TRBJ2-1, with D unresolved. Germline V gene data show CDR1 as LNHDA and CDR2 as SQIVND (reference sequence). Trimming left V 4 bases short and J 6 bases short, with 7 bases between. CDR3 length equals 12 residues. The CDR3 here is CASSKGLNEQFF. The CDR3 DNA reads as TGTGCCAGTAGTAAGGGTCTCAATGAGCAGTTCTTC.

The V call is TRBV5-4, the J call TRBJ2-3; no firm D call. CDR1 is SGHNT, CDR2 YYREEE, per germline (reference sequence). V lost 2 bases and J lost 0, with 16 bases in between. The CDR3 has 17 amino acids. The CDR3 bases are TGTGCCAGCAGCTTAAAGTGGAGTGGCGTCAGCACAGATACGCAGTATTTT. Encoded protein: CASSLKWSGVSTDTQYF.

This clone was detected only a few times. The chain links TRBV6-5 to TRBJ1-4, with D perhaps TRBD1 (5 bases). CDR1 and CDR2 from the germline V gene are MNHEY and SVGAGI. The CDR3 has 15 residues. Trimming shortened V by 2 bases and J by 8 bases, and 15 bases separated the two germline ends. The CDR3 nucleotides are TGTGCCAGCAGTTACCTATCACAAGGGGACGAAAAACTGTTTTTT. Amino acid sequence: CASSYLSQGDEKLFF.

The rearrangement joins TRBV29-1 to TRBJ1-2; 8 bases line up with TRBD1. This CDR3 comprises 12 residues. V gave up 7 bases and J gave up 6 bases; unmatched junction bases: 7. Germline V gene lookup returns CDR1 SQVTM and CDR2 ANQGSEA. CDR3 nucleotides: TGCAGCGCCCAGGGGGCTTTTGATGGCTACACCTTC. Its translation: CSAQGAFDGYTF.

The CDR3 loop reads CASSLQGAPMNTEAFF. The CDR3 DNA reads as TGTGCCAGCAGCTTACAGGGAGCGCCGATGAACACTGAAGCTTTCTTT. The chain is built from TRBV7-3 and TRBJ1-1; possibly TRBD1 for D (5 bases). CDR1 is SGHTA and CDR2 is FQGTGA in the germline V gene. There are 16 residues in the CDR3. Trimming left V 2 bases short and J 0 bases short, with 13 bases between.

This chain uses TRBV25-1 with TRBJ2-1; D is unresolved. V lost 4 bases to trimming and J lost 5 bases, with 15 bases between them. Germline values: CDR1 MGHDK, CDR2 SYGVNS. CDR3 length: 15 residues. CDR3 bases: TGTGCCAGCAGTGGCCGCAACTGGAGAAACAATGAGCAGTTCTTC. This translates into CASSGRNWRNNEQFF.